Listed here are 21 T cell receptor beta chains from one sample, sequenced in a study of post-analysis software for immune sequencing data. Study results and limitations: Included in a set of roughly five TRBV segments more frequent in patients than controls were TRBV5-6, TRBV5-1 and TRBV20-1.

Presence of unique molecular identifiers characterized the TCR beta cDNA libraries. TCRdb redid the calling of the PCR reads with MiXCR, one entry per CDR3 protein. Found here are approximately 570,000 distinct CDR3 sequences, around 40% of them singletons; the top ten hold more than 1.5%. No antigen has been identified for these receptors. The sequencing input was blood. These receptor sequences come from a girl between 5 and 17 years old with multiple sclerosis.

Regarding this clonotype: A read error may account for a junction end that differs from germline. V and J are TRBV5-1 and TRBJ2-7; possible D gene TRBD2, 6 bases. Germline V CDR1 and CDR2: SGHRS, YFSETQ. The CDR3 has 12 amino acids. The DNA for the CDR3 is TGCGCCAGCGGCTTGTGGGGGAGGGAGCAGTACTTC. Translated, it gives CASGLWGREQYF.

This chain connects TRBV2 to TRBJ2-1; TRBD2 aligns across 10 bases. Germline CDR1 reads SNHLY; CDR2 reads FYNNEI. The CDR3 length is 15 residues. The ends lost 3 bases at V and 4 bases at J; junction bases unmatched: 3. CDR3 sequence: CASSDRSGGYNEQFF. The CDR3 DNA reads TGTGCCAGCAGTGACCGTAGCGGGGGGTACAATGAGCAGTTCTTC.

The table lists this clonotype with a few counts. The rearrangement links TRBV11-2 to TRBJ1-1, with unresolved D. This CDR3 region has 13 residues. V gave up 3 bases and J gave up 3 bases, with 8 bases separating them. Germline CDR1 SGHAT, CDR2 FQNNGV. The CDR3 reads CASSFVEDTEAFF. CDR3 bases: TGTGCCAGCAGCTTTGTAGAGGACACTGAAGCTTTCTTT.

This clonotype has just one count. The chain links TRBV12-3 or TRBV12-4 to TRBJ2-1; no clear D. CDR3 length equals 13 residues. The V and J ends lost 5 bases and 12 bases respectively, with 17 bases between them. Written as DNA, the CDR3 is TGTGCCAGCAGTACCAGTCTATATAGACCGCAGTTCTTC. Its protein is CASSTSLYRPQFF.

The V and J genes are TRBV20-1 and TRBJ2-7; maybe TRBD1 (6 bases). The V end was cut by 6 bases, the J end by 6 bases, with 15 bases between. This CDR3 contains 12 residues. From germline, CDR1 is DFQATT and CDR2 SNEGSKA (reference sequence). CDR3: CSAQDRPLEQYF. The CDR3 nucleotides read TGCAGTGCACAGGACAGACCCCTCGAGCAGTACTTC.

This rearrangement joins TRBV5-1 to TRBJ2-5, with 7 bases aligning to TRBD1. V dropped 4 bases and J dropped 2; count of bases not matched to a gene: 8. This CDR3 comprises 15 residues. Germline V gene data show CDR1 as SGHRS and CDR2 as YFSETQ. The CDR3 spells CASSSIGTEQETQYF. DNA for the CDR3: TGCGCCAGCAGCAGTATCGGGACAGAGCAAGAGACCCAGTACTTC.

In regard to this clonotype: Germline and junction disagree at one end, which may indicate a read error. The rearrangement joins TRBV4-2 to TRBJ2-3, with a possible D match to TRBD1 (5 bases). Per the germline V gene, CDR1 is LGHNA and CDR2 is YNFKEQ. This CDR3 has 13 residues. In DNA, the CDR3 is TGTGCCAGCAGCCAAGGCGGCAGGGATACGCGGTATTTT. It specifies CASSQGGRDTRYF.

This chain connects TRBV2 to TRBJ1-1; no clear D. This CDR3 has 13 residues. The V gene's germline CDR1 is SNHLY and CDR2 FYNNEI. Trimming shortened V by 6 bases and J by 5 bases, and 13 bases separated the two germline ends. The CDR3 DNA is TGTGCCAGCAGGTTTTTAAGGGAGACTGAAGCTTTCTTT. Translated, it gives CASRFLRETEAFF.

This chain uses TRBV7-2 with TRBJ2-3, with D perhaps TRBD2 (6 bases). Trimming stripped 1 base from V and 5 bases from J, with 10 bases between. The CDR3 spans 14 residues. Germline CDR1 and CDR2: SGHTA and FQGNSA. The CDR3 nucleotides read TGTGCCAGCAGCTTAGATAAAGCGGGAGATACGCAGTATTTT. Amino acid sequence: CASSLDKAGDTQYF.

The table lists this clonotype with a few counts. J is TRBJ2-3 and V is TRBV12-3 or TRBV12-4; possibly TRBD2 for D (6 bases). There are 15 residues in the CDR3. Trimming removed 6 bases at V and 1 base at J, with 14 bases between. CDR3 sequence: CASSRETGGTDTQYF. In DNA, the CDR3 is TGTGCCAGCAGCCGCGAGACGGGGGGCACAGATACGCAGTATTTT.

This clonotype was observed a few times. The chain employs TRBV7-8 and TRBJ1-1, with D possibly being TRBD1 (6 bases). Germline-derived CDR1 and CDR2 are SGHVS and FQNEAQ. The CDR3 runs to 15 residues. V lost 7 bases and J 3 bases, leaving 18 bases between the germline ends. The CDR3 sequence is CASTTRGGMDTEAFF. In DNA, the CDR3 is TGTGCCAGCACGACCAGAGGGGGGATGGACACTGAAGCTTTCTTT.

V is TRBV6-6 and J is TRBJ2-7; D may match TRBD1 or TRBD2 (6 bases each). This CDR3 comprises 14 residues. Germline CDR1 reads MNHNY; CDR2 reads SVGAGI (reference sequence). Trimming took off 4 bases at V and 6 bases at J, with 16 bases between the two ends. The DNA for the CDR3 is TGTGCCAGCAGTTTGCGGGGACGGACAGTCGAGCAGTACTTC. Encoded protein: CASSLRGRTVEQYF.

Only a few counts were recorded for this clonotype. The genes are TRBV12-3 or TRBV12-4 and TRBJ2-5, with 7 bases that match TRBD1. The CDR3 length is 13 residues. After removal of 5 bases from V and 3 bases from J, the junction contained 3 bases not matched to a gene. DNA of the CDR3: TGTGCCAGCAGTGCCACAGGGGAAGAGACCCAGTACTTC. Protein product: CASSATGEETQYF.

The rearrangement joins TRBV9 to TRBJ2-1, with D perhaps matching TRBD1 (8 bases). The germline gives CDR1 SGDLS, CDR2 YYNGEE. The CDR3 loop spans 15 amino acids. Trimming took off 3 bases at V and 4 bases at J, with 14 bases between the two ends. The CDR3 bases are TGTGCCAGCAGCGAGCGGGACAGGATGTACAATGAGCAGTTCTTC. It encodes CASSERDRMYNEQFF.

The CDR3 region has the DNA TGTGCCAGCAGCCCCGGGACAGGGGGTTTTGAGCAGTTCTTC. This encodes CASSPGTGGFEQFF. The rearrangement links TRBV7-3 to TRBJ2-1; 11 bases line up with TRBD1. The CDR3 runs 14 residues. CDR1 is SGHTA, CDR2 FQGTGA, per germline. V was pared by 5 bases and J by 9 bases, with 6 bases of the junction left unmatched. The variable domain in full, with the rest retrieved from reference TRBV7-3 and TRBJ2-1, is GAGVSQTPSNKVTEKGKYVELRCDPISGHTALYWYRQSLGQGPEFLIYFQGTGAADDSGLPNDRFFAVRPEGSVSTLKIQRTERGDSAVYLCASSPGTGGFEQFFGPGTRLTVL.

This clonotype was seen only a few times. This chain connects TRBV5-1 to TRBJ2-7; no clear D. Trimming left V 1 base short and J 0 bases short, with 8 bases between. The CDR3 runs 14 residues. Germline V CDR1 and CDR2: SGHRS, YFSETQ. The CDR3 DNA reads as TGCGCCAGCAGCTTGCAGAGTAGCTCCTACGAGCAGTACTTC. Encoded protein: CASSLQSSSYEQYF.

This clonotype was picked up a small number of times. The V gene is TRBV12-3 or TRBV12-4, the J gene TRBJ1-6; TRBD1 is a possible D gene (5 bases). The germline V and J ends were trimmed by 2 bases and 7 bases, with 9 bases remaining between them. The CDR3 length is 14 residues. In DNA form, the CDR3 reads TGTGCCAGCAGTTTAACGGGGCCGAATTCACCCCTCCACTTT. Its translation: CASSLTGPNSPLHF.

This clonotype was detected once. This rearrangement joins TRBV6-6 to TRBJ2-7; 7 bases map to TRBD2. This CDR3 contains 13 residues. Trimming took 9 bases from V and 3 from J; bases not matched to a gene: 8. CDR1 is MNHNY, CDR2 SVGAGI, per germline (reference sequence). CDR3 DNA: TGTGCCAGGTGGGAGGGATCATACTACGAGCAGTACTTC. It specifies CARWEGSYYEQYF.

The table lists this clonotype with a few counts. The chain couples TRBV29-1 to TRBJ2-3; 7 nucleotides line up with TRBD2. Germline V CDR1 and CDR2: SQVTM, ANQGSEA. The CDR3 contains 15 residues. V lost 5 bases and J lost 2; bases outside the gene matches: 10. The CDR3 coding sequence is TGCAGCGTTAAAAGGCCTAGCGGCTACACAGATACGCAGTATTTT. This codes for CSVKRPSGYTDTQYF.

The rearrangement links TRBV20-1 to TRBJ2-3; TRBD1 matches at 9 bases. Trimming cost V 6 bases and J 3 bases; bases outside gene matches: 16. Germline V gene data show CDR1 as DFQATT and CDR2 as SNEGSKA (reference sequence). The CDR3 runs 17 residues. The CDR3 loop is CSAVPGQGGWSTDTQYF. The DNA for the CDR3 is TGCAGTGCGGTTCCGGGACAGGGTGGGTGGTCGACAGATACGCAGTATTTT.

The rearrangement links TRBV5-1 to TRBJ1-3; the D gene is possibly TRBD1 (6 bases). Trimming removed 3 bases at V and 1 base at J, with 8 bases between. CDR3 size: 14 residues. Germline V gene lookup returns CDR1 SGHRS and CDR2 YFSETQ. CDR3 sequence: CASSSGASGNTIYF. The CDR3 DNA reads TGCGCCAGCAGCTCGGGGGCGTCTGGAAACACCATATATTTT.